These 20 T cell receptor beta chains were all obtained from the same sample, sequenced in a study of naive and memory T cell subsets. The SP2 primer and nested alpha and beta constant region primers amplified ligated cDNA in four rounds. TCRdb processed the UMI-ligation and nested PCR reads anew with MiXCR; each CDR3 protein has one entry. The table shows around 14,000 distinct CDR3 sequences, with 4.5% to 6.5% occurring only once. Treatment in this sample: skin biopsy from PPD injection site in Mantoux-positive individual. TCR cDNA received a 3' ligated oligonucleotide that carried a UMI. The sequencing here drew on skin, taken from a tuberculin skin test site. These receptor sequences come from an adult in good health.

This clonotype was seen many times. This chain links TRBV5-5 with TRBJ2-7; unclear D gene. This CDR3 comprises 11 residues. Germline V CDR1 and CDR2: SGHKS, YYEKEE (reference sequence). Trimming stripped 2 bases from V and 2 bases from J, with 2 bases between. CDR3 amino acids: CASSFTYEQYF. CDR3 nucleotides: TGTGCCAGCAGCTTTACCTACGAGCAGTACTTC.

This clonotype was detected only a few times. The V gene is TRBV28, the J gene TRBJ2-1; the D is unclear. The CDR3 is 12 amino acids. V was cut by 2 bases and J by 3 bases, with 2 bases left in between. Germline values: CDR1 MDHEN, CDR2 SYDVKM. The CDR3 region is CASSLGYNEQFF. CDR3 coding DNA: TGTGCCAGCAGTTTAGGCTACAATGAGCAGTTCTTC.

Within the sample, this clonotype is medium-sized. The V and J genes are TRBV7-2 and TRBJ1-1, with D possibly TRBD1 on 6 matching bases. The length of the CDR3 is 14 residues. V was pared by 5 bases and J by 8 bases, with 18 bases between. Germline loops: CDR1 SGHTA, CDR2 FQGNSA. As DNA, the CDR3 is TGTGCCAGCAGCGATGGGGCGTGGGGGGCCGAAGCTTTCTTT. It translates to CASSDGAWGAEAFF.

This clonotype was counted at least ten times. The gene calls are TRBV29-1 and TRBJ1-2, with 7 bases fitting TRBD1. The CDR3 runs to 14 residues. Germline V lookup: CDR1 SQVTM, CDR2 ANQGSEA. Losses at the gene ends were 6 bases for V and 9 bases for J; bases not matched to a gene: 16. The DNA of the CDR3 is TGCAGCGTCTTAAGCCGGGACAGATCAACGAGCTACACCTTC. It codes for CSVLSRDRSTSYTF.

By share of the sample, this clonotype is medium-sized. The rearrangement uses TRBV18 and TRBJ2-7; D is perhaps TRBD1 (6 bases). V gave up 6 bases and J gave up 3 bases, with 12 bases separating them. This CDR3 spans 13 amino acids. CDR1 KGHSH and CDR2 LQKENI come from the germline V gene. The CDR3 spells CASSSGQSYEQYF. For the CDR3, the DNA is TGTGCCAGCTCCTCAGGACAGAGCTACGAGCAGTACTTC.

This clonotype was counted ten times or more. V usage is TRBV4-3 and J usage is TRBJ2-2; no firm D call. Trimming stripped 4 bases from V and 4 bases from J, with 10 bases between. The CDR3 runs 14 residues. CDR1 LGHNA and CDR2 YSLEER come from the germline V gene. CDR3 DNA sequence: TGCGCCAGCAGCCCGTGGTCTTCCACCGGGGAGCTGTTTTTT. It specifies CASSPWSSTGELFF.

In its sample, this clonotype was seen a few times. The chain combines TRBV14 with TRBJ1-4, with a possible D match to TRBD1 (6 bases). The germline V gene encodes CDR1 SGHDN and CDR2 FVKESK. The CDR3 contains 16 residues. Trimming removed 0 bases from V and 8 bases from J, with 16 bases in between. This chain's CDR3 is CASSQDHFGGHEKLFF. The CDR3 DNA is TGTGCCAGCAGCCAAGACCATTTCGGGGGGCACGAAAAACTGTTTTTT.

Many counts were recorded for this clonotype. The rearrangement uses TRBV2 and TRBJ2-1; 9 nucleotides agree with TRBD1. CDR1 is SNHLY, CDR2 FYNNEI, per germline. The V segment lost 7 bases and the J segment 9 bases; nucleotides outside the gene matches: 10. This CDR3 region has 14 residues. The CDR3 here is CASTGTGQAPEQFF. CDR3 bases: TGTGCCAGCACCGGGACAGGGCAGGCCCCTGAGCAGTTCTTC. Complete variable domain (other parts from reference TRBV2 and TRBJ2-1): EPEVTQTPSHQVTQMGQEVILRCVPISNHLYFYWYRQILGQKVEFLVSFYNNEISEKSEIFDDQFSVERPDGSNFTLKIRSTKLEDSAMYFCASTGTGQAPEQFFGPGTRLTVL.

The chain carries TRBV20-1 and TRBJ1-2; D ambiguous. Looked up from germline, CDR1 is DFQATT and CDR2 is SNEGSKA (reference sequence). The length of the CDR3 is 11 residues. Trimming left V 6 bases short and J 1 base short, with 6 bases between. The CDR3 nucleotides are TGCAGTGCCACAGATAACTATGGCTACACCTTC. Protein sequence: CSATDNYGYTF.

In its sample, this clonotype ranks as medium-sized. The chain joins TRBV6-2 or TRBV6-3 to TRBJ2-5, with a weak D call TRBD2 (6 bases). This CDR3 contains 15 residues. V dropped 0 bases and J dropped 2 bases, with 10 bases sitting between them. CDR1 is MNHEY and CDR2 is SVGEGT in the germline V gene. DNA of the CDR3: TGTGCCAGCAGTTACTCGGGACTGTTACAAGAGACCCAGTACTTC. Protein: CASSYSGLLQETQYF.

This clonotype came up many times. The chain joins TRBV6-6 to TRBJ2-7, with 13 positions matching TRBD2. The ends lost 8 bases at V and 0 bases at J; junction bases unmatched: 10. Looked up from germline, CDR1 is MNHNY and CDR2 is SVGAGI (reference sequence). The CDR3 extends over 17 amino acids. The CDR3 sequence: CASGRGLAGWSSYEQYF. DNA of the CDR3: TGTGCCAGCGGACGGGGACTAGCGGGGTGGAGCTCCTACGAGCAGTACTTC.

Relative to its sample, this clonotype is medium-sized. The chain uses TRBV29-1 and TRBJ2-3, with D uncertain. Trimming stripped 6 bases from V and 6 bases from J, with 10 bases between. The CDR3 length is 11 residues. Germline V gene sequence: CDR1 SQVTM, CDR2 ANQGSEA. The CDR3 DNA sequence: TGCAGCGTCGCCCATTCGGATACGCAGTATTTT. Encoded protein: CSVAHSDTQYF.

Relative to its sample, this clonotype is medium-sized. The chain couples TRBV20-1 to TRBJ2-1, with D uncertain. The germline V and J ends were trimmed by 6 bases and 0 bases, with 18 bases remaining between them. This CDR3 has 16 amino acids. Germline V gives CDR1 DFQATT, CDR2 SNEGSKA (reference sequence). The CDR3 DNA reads TGCAGTGCCCCCGGCCAGGTAGGAAGCTCCTACAATGAGCAGTTCTTC. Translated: CSAPGQVGSSYNEQFF.

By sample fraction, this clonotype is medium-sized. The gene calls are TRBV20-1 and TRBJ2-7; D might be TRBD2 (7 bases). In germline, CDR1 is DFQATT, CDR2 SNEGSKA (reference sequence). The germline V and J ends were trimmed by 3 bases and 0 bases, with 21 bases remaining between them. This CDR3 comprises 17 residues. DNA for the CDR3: TGCAGTGCTAGGGGGGGGCGTAGGACTATTCTCTCCTACGAGCAGTACTTC. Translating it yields CSARGGRRTILSYEQYF.

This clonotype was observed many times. The CDR3: CASKGQGYTGELFF. The CDR3 nucleotides read TGTGCCAGCAAGGGGCAGGGGTACACCGGGGAGCTGTTTTTT. The chain couples TRBV6-5 to TRBJ2-2; D may be TRBD1 (6 bases). The CDR3 runs 14 residues. V lost 7 bases and J lost 3, with 12 bases in between. Germline assignment: CDR1 MNHEY and CDR2 SVGAGI.

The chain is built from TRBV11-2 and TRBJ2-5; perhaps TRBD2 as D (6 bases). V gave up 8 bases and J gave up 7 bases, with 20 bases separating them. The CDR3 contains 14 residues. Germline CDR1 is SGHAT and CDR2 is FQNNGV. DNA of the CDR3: TGTGCCAGCTTAGATCGACTAGGGCGAGGGACCCAGTACTTC. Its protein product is CASLDRLGRGTQYF.

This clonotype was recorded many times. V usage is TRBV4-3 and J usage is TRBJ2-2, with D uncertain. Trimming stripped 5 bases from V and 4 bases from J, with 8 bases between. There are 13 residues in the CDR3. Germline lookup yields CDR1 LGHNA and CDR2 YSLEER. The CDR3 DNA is TGCGCCAGCAGCAAAGGGCTCACCGGGGAGCTGTTTTTT. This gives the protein CASSKGLTGELFF.

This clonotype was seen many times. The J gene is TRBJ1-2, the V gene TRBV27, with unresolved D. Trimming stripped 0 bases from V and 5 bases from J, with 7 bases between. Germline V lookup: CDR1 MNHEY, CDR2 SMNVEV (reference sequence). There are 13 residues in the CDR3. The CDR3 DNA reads TGTGCCAGCAGTTTATCGAGAGGGTATGGCTACACCTTC. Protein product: CASSLSRGYGYTF.

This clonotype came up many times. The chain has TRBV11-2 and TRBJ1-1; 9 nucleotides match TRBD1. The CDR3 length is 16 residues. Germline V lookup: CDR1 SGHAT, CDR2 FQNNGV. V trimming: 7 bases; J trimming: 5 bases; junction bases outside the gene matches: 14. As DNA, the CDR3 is TGTGCCAGCACCTCTATGGCCGGGACAGGGAGGACTGAAGCTTTCTTT. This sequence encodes CASTSMAGTGRTEAFF.

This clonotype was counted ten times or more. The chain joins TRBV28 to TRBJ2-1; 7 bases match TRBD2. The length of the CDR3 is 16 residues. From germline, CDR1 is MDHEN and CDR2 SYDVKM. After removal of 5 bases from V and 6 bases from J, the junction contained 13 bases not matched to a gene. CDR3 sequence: CASSRFGRGTVNEQFF. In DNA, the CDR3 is TGTGCCAGCAGTAGATTTGGGCGGGGGACCGTCAATGAGCAGTTCTTC.